A single sample is the source of the 27 T cell receptor beta chains below, sequenced in a study of beta chain features in type 1 diabetes. The entirety of the isolated RNA underwent reverse transcription, so expressed TCRB transcripts were sequenced. TCRdb's copy holds only in-frame clones and misses some; the assay was immunoSEQ multiplex PCR. The sample lists under 350,000 clones, about 7.8% occurring once. Sequencing was done on a sample of central memory CD4+ T cells from blood. The receptors shown here come from a woman younger than 35 in good health.

This clone showed up just a few times. The chain joins TRBV14 to TRBJ1-1; 7 bases match TRBD1. V lost 5 bases and J lost 3; bases outside the gene matches: 3. The CDR3 sequence is 13 residues long. Germline loops: CDR1 SGHDN, CDR2 FVKESK. The CDR3 is CASSSQGYTEAFF. CDR3 coding DNA: TGTGCCAGCAGCTCACAGGGGTACACTGAAGCTTTCTTT. The full variable domain, completed using reference TRBV14 and TRBJ1-1, is EAGVTQFPSHSVIEKGQTVTLRCDPISGHDNLYWYRRVMGKEIKFLLHFVKESKQDESGMPNNRFLAERTGGTYSTLKVQPAELEDSGVYFCASSSQGYTEAFFGQGTRLTVV.

The rearrangement joins TRBV6-6 to TRBJ2-2, with 7 bases identical to TRBD1. This CDR3 comprises 15 residues. The germline V gene encodes CDR1 MNHNY and CDR2 SVGAGI (reference sequence). V gave up 6 bases and J gave up 3 bases; unmatched junction bases: 7. DNA of the CDR3: TGTGCCAGCAGAAAACAGGGGAGAGACACCGGGGAGCTGTTTTTT. Translating it yields CASRKQGRDTGELFF.

There are a few counts of this clone. The chain links TRBV5-6 to TRBJ2-7; TRBD1 matches at 9 bases. This CDR3 has 14 residues. J gave up 0 bases and V 4 bases, and 2 bases lay outside the gene matches. Germline V gene sequence: CDR1 SGHDT, CDR2 YYEEEE. The CDR3 sequence: CASSTGGLSYEQYF. CDR3 nucleotides: TGTGCCAGCAGCACAGGGGGCCTCTCCTACGAGCAGTACTTC.

Remarks on this clone: One junction end disagrees with the germline gene, perhaps due to a read error. This chain connects TRBV7-7 to TRBJ2-7, with a weak D call TRBD1 (5 bases). CDR3 length: 14 amino acids. The germline V gene encodes CDR1 SSHAT and CDR2 FNYEAQ (reference sequence). For the CDR3, the DNA is TGTGCTAGCAGCTCGACGACAGCGTCCTACGAGCAGTACTTC. It encodes CASSSTTASYEQYF.

In its sample, this clone was seen a few times. The chain couples TRBV7-2 to TRBJ1-5; a possible D gene is TRBD1 (6 bases). V dropped 3 bases and J dropped 6 bases, with 15 bases sitting between them. This CDR3 has 15 amino acids. Germline V gives CDR1 SGHTA, CDR2 FQGNSA. The CDR3 DNA sequence: TGTGCCAGCAGCTTCCAGTGGGGGGCCGGTCAGCCCCAGCATTTT. Translating it yields CASSFQWGAGQPQHF. The full variable domain, completed using reference TRBV7-2 and TRBJ1-5, is GAGVSQSPSNKVTEKGKDVELRCDPISGHTALYWYRQSLGQGLEFLIYFQGNSAPDKSGLPSDRFSAERTGGSVSTLTIQRTQQEDSAVYLCASSFQWGAGQPQHFGDGTRLSIL.

CDR3 loop: CASSPPGRASDIQYF. The CDR3 coding sequence is TGTGCCAGCTCACCACCTGGCAGGGCATCGGACATTCAGTACTTC. This sequence joins TRBV18 and TRBJ2-4, with a weak D call TRBD1 (5 bases). The CDR3 runs 15 residues. Germline V gene sequence: CDR1 KGHSH, CDR2 LQKENI. The V gene lost 0 bases and the J gene lost 8 bases, with 14 bases spanning the gap.

The chain links TRBV6-6 to TRBJ1-1; D unclear. Germline CDR1 and CDR2: MNHNY and SVGAGI (reference sequence). The CDR3 runs to 14 residues. V lost 4 bases and J 7 bases, leaving 16 bases between the germline ends. In nucleotides, the CDR3 is TGTGCCAGCAGTTTTCCGGGCACTAACCGTGAAGCTTTCTTT. Its translation is CASSFPGTNREAFF.

The chain carries TRBV9 and TRBJ2-7; D might be TRBD1 (6 bases). Germline V gives CDR1 SGDLS, CDR2 YYNGEE. The CDR3 runs to 14 residues. Trimming cost V 0 bases and J 4 bases, with 11 bases left between them. Written as DNA, the CDR3 is TGTGCCAGCAGCGTAGCGTCAGGGGAGTACGAGCAGTACGTC. Translating it yields CASSVASGEYEQYV.

This clone occurred a few times. This chain links TRBV5-4 with TRBJ2-1; TRBD1 matches at 9 bases. Germline lookup yields CDR1 SGHNT and CDR2 YYREEE (reference sequence). CDR3 size: 13 residues. Trimming took 4 bases from V and 15 from J; bases not matched to a gene: 11. For the CDR3, the DNA is TGTGCCAGCAGCCCATCATTGGGACAGGGTCTGTTCTTC. This gives the protein CASSPSLGQGLFF.

The chain combines TRBV5-4 with TRBJ2-7; D may be TRBD2 (7 bases). Trimming cost V 6 bases and J 3 bases, with 16 bases left between them. This CDR3 region has 14 residues. Per the germline V gene, CDR1 is SGHNT and CDR2 is YYREEE (reference sequence). The CDR3 region is CASTLGGGRYEQYF. The CDR3 nucleotides are TGTGCCAGCACCCTAGGGGGAGGGCGCTACGAGCAGTACTTC.

This clone was detected many times. This sequence joins TRBV9 and TRBJ2-1, with 9 bases that match TRBD2. The junction had 2 bases not matched to a gene; V was cut back by 7 bases and J by 6 bases. This CDR3 is 12 amino acids long. Germline lookup yields CDR1 SGDLS and CDR2 YYNGEE. The DNA of the CDR3 is TGTGCCAGCGGGACTAGCCGCAATGAGCAGTTCTTC. Its translation is CASGTSRNEQFF.

DNA of the CDR3: TGTGCCACCGCAGGGCCCGAGGGAGAGACCCAGTACTTC. This translates into CATAGPEGETQYF. The chain is built from TRBV2 and TRBJ2-5; either TRBD1 or TRBD2 may supply D (5 bases each). The germline gives CDR1 SNHLY, CDR2 FYNNEI. The CDR3 runs 13 residues. With 10 bases removed from V and 4 bases from J, the gap between germline ends came to 16 bases.

The sample holds a few counts of this clone. The chain combines TRBV7-9 with TRBJ1-1, with 8 bases matching TRBD1. Germline trimming cut 5 bases from V and 10 bases from J; bases unmatched to any gene: 15. The CDR3 sequence is 15 residues long. CDR1 and CDR2 (germline): SEHNR, FQNEAQ (reference sequence). The CDR3 sequence is CASSPDRAFSLRAFF. The CDR3 coding sequence is TGTGCCAGCAGCCCGGACAGGGCCTTCTCCCTGAGAGCTTTCTTT.

The chain joins TRBV2 to TRBJ2-5; no clear D gene. The closer fit of TRBJ2-7 to the DNA end suggests the J call may be wrong. Looked up from germline, CDR1 is SNHLY and CDR2 is FYNNEI. The CDR3 sequence is 11 residues long. This chain's CDR3 is CASSIGYEQYF. The CDR3 DNA reads TGTGCCAGCAGTATCGGGTACGAGCAGTACTTC.

The chain combines TRBV29-1 with TRBJ1-2; TRBD1 is a possible D gene (5 bases). V shed 0 bases and J shed 8 bases, with 10 bases lying between them. The germline CDR1 and CDR2 sequences are SQVTM and ANQGSEA. The CDR3 totals 12 residues. The chain's CDR3 is CSVEDIGGGYTF. DNA of the CDR3: TGCAGCGTTGAAGATATCGGGGGAGGCTACACCTTC.

This clone was observed a handful of times. The chain couples TRBV19 to TRBJ1-1; D not resolved. The V gene lost 9 bases and the J gene lost 8 bases, with 25 bases spanning the gap. The CDR3 is made up of 15 amino acids. Germline lookup yields CDR1 LNHDA and CDR2 SQIVND (reference sequence). Here the CDR3 DNA reads TGTGCCAGAACAAGAACACCTACGGGGAGCTGCGAAGCTTTCTTT. Protein: CARTRTPTGSCEAFF.

This clone was counted between two and nine times. The chain carries TRBV13 and TRBJ2-2, with a weak D call TRBD2 (5 bases). CDR3 size: 17 residues. The V gene lost 5 bases and the J gene lost 0 bases, with 16 bases spanning the gap. In germline, CDR1 is PRHDT, CDR2 FYEKMQ (reference sequence). The CDR3 protein is CASSPRNPGSNTGELFF. CDR3 DNA: TGTGCCAGCAGCCCACGGAATCCGGGGTCGAACACCGGGGAGCTGTTTTTT.

This sequence joins TRBV6-6 and TRBJ2-7, with 7 positions matching TRBD1. Trimming cost V 6 bases and J 10 bases; bases outside gene matches: 9. Germline CDR1 reads MNHNY; CDR2 reads SVGAGI (reference sequence). The CDR3 loop spans 12 amino acids. The CDR3 sequence is CASSREGGGQYV. CDR3 in DNA: TGTGCCAGCAGCCGAGAAGGGGGCGGACAGTACGTC.

V and J are TRBV27 and TRBJ1-2; 7 bases agree with TRBD1. Germline CDR1 and CDR2: MNHEY and SMNVEV (reference sequence). This CDR3 has 13 residues. V lost 4 bases, J lost 5 bases, and 4 bases stayed unmatched. CDR3 loop: CASSYRGSYGYTF. In DNA, the CDR3 is TGTGCCAGCAGTTACAGGGGCAGTTATGGCTACACCTTC.

This clone was observed at least ten times. CDR3 protein: CASSLGVGKETQYF. In nucleotides, the CDR3 is TGTGCCAGCAGCTTAGGTGTAGGGAAAGAGACCCAGTACTTC. The chain joins TRBV7-2 to TRBJ2-5; D is unclear. Germline V gene data show CDR1 as SGHTA and CDR2 as FQGNSA. This CDR3 contains 14 residues. V dropped 1 base and J dropped 3 bases, with 9 bases sitting between them.

The rearrangement joins TRBV2 to TRBJ2-5; 10 bases line up with TRBD1. This CDR3 has 14 residues. With 6 bases clipped from V and 7 bases from J, the junction kept 8 bases outside the gene matches. Germline V CDR1 and CDR2: SNHLY, FYNNEI. CDR3 nucleotides: TGTGCCAGCAGACCGACAGGGGGCATTGGGACCCAGTACTTC. It codes for CASRPTGGIGTQYF. Combining the CDR3 with reference TRBV2 and TRBJ2-5 gives the whole variable domain EPEVTQTPSHQVTQMGQEVILRCVPISNHLYFYWYRQILGQKVEFLVSFYNNEISEKSEIFDDQFSVERPDGSNFTLKIRSTKLEDSAMYFCASRPTGGIGTQYFGPGTRLLVL.

The chain carries TRBV30 and TRBJ1-2, with TRBD1 matching over 7 bases. J was trimmed by 4 bases and V by 0 bases; bases with no gene match: 5. CDR3 length: 14 amino acids. Germline assignment: CDR1 GTSNPN and CDR2 SVGIG (reference sequence). The CDR3 DNA reads TGTGCCTGGAGTGTAGGACAGGCAATCTATGGCTACACCTTC. It is translated as CAWSVGQAIYGYTF.

This clone was seen more than once but under ten times. The chain couples TRBV4-2 to TRBJ2-5, with D maybe TRBD2 (6 bases). Germline loops: CDR1 LGHNA, CDR2 YNFKEQ. The CDR3 has 16 residues. Trimming stripped 1 base from V and 1 base from J, with 13 bases between. CDR3 in amino acids: CASSQGPYSGQETQYF. The CDR3 DNA is TGTGCCAGCAGCCAAGGCCCTTATAGCGGCCAAGAGACCCAGTACTTC.

This clone was recorded at least ten times. This chain joins TRBV6-5 and TRBJ1-1; 10 bases fit TRBD1. Germline V gene lookup returns CDR1 MNHEY and CDR2 SVGAGI. With V trimmed by 6 bases and J by 5 bases, 9 bases remained unmatched. The CDR3 spans 15 residues. Here the CDR3 DNA reads TGTGCCAGCAGCCCGAGACAGGGGGCGGGGACTGAAGCTTTCTTT. It translates to CASSPRQGAGTEAFF.

This clone was observed a few times. V and J are TRBV18 and TRBJ2-3, with 9 bases aligning to TRBD1. Germline V CDR1 and CDR2: KGHSH, LQKENI. V trimming: 6 bases; J trimming: 2 bases; junction bases outside the gene matches: 6. The CDR3 extends over 15 amino acids. CDR3 bases: TGTGCCAGCTCCCTACAGGGGGCGAACACAGATACGCAGTATTTT. Encoded protein: CASSLQGANTDTQYF.

The table lists this clone with a few counts. The chain uses TRBV5-1 and TRBJ2-5, with D tentatively TRBD1 or TRBD2 (5 bases each). The V end lost 2 bases, the J end lost 2 bases, and 25 bases lay between the germline ends. The CDR3 extends over 19 amino acids. Germline CDR1 SGHRS, CDR2 YFSETQ. The CDR3 sequence: CASSLLSNLGALSQETQYF. CDR3 DNA: TGCGCCAGCAGCTTACTATCAAATCTCGGGGCTTTGTCTCAAGAGACCCAGTACTTC.

The chain has TRBV18 and TRBJ2-1; 9 bases fit TRBD2. V lost 3 bases, J lost 3 bases, and 6 bases stayed unmatched. CDR3 length: 16 residues. Per germline, CDR1 KGHSH and CDR2 LQKENI. CDR3 nucleotides: TGTGCCAGCTCACCCACAGCGGGGGGTTTCTACAATGAGCAGTTCTTC. This translates into CASSPTAGGFYNEQFF.